These 25 T cell receptor beta chains were sequenced from one sample in a study of blood T cell repertoires in COVID-19. Only in-frame clones appear in the TCRdb table, and some are missing; sequencing was by immunoSEQ multiplex PCR. This repertoire shows about 170,000 clones, 87% found once; its top ten account for roughly 1.5%. The specimen was peripheral blood. These TCRs come from a woman between 45 and 65 years old with acute or convalescent COVID-19.

Worth noting for this clone: Other DNA sequences in this sample translate to the same CDR3. V and J are TRBV29-1 and TRBJ2-7; D possibly corresponds to TRBD1 (5 bases). CDR1 is SQVTM, CDR2 ANQGSEA, per germline. This CDR3 is built from 11 residues. Trimming shortened V by 4 bases and J by 3 bases, and 7 bases separated the two germline ends. The CDR3 here is CSVGDSYEQYF. CDR3 coding DNA: TGCAGCGTTGGCGACAGCTACGAGCAGTACTTC.

This clone was found once. This chain uses TRBV5-5 with TRBJ2-7; possible D gene TRBD1, 5 bases. The CDR3 is 12 residues long. Germline-derived CDR1 and CDR2 are SGHKS and YYEKEE (reference sequence). Trimming shortened V by 3 bases and J by 3 bases, and 7 bases separated the two germline ends. The CDR3 is CASSSTVYEQYF. Here the CDR3 DNA reads TGTGCCAGCAGCTCGACAGTCTACGAGCAGTACTTC.

Points on this clone: The same CDR3 is also encoded by other DNA sequences in this sample. The chain couples TRBV7-8 to TRBJ2-7; D is ambiguous. CDR1 and CDR2 (germline): SGHVS, FQNEAQ. The CDR3 totals 12 residues. V lost 5 bases to trimming and J lost 4 bases, with 9 bases between them. The CDR3 DNA is TGTGCCAGCAGCCTAGAAATATACGAGCAGTACTTC. Amino acid sequence: CASSLEIYEQYF.

The chain is built from TRBV2 and TRBJ2-2, with 8 bases fitting TRBD2. Germline CDR1 is SNHLY and CDR2 is FYNNEI. After removal of 6 bases from V and 1 base from J, the junction contained 1 base not matched to a gene. The CDR3 extends over 14 amino acids. The CDR3 reads CASRAGENTGELFF. CDR3 nucleotides: TGTGCCAGCAGAGCGGGGGAGAACACCGGGGAGCTGTTTTTT.

This clone was seen a few times. The genes are TRBV15 and TRBJ1-1; D not resolved. Trimming took off 0 bases at V and 2 bases at J, with 10 bases between the two ends. This CDR3 has 15 residues. CDR1 and CDR2 (germline): LNHNV, YYDKDF (reference sequence). The CDR3 DNA follows: TGTGCCACCAGCAGAGATCCCGGGTCAAACACTGAAGCTTTCTTT. This translates into CATSRDPGSNTEAFF.

The J gene is TRBJ2-7, the V gene TRBV28; D gene unclear. V lost 3 bases and J 2 bases, leaving 8 bases between the germline ends. The germline V gene encodes CDR1 MDHEN and CDR2 SYDVKM. The CDR3 has 13 residues. The CDR3 nucleotides are TGTGCCAGCAGTTTGGTGGCGGCCTACGAGCAGTACTTC. It codes for CASSLVAAYEQYF.

The chain couples TRBV5-1 to TRBJ1-4; D perhaps matches TRBD1 (5 bases). The germline gives CDR1 SGHRS, CDR2 YFSETQ. There are 15 residues in the CDR3. Deletions cut 4 bases from V and 6 bases from J, with 16 bases between. The CDR3 sequence: CASSPGAGWDEKLFF. In DNA, the CDR3 is TGCGCCAGCAGCCCTGGGGCAGGTTGGGATGAAAAACTGTTTTTT.

For the CDR3, the DNA is TGTGCCAGCAGCTTAATGGGGGCGGCAAACACAGATACGCAGTATTTT. The encoded protein is CASSLMGAANTDTQYF. V gene TRBV7-3 combines with J gene TRBJ2-3, with D possibly matching TRBD1 (6 bases). Germline CDR1 SGHTA, CDR2 FQGTGA. Trimming took 1 base from V and 2 from J, leaving 13 bases between them. The CDR3 is 16 amino acids.

V and J are TRBV6-1 and TRBJ1-6; no clear D gene. Trimming pared 3 bases from V and 7 bases from J, leaving 4 bases between. This CDR3 has 12 amino acids. Germline lookup yields CDR1 MNHNS and CDR2 SASEGT. CDR3 region: CASSDRNSPLHF. CDR3 nucleotide sequence: TGTGCCAGCAGTGACAGAAATTCACCCCTCCACTTT.

V and J are TRBV19 and TRBJ2-7; tentative D call: TRBD2 (6 bases). In germline, CDR1 is LNHDA, CDR2 SQIVND (reference sequence). Trimming shortened V by 1 base and J by 1 base, and 8 bases separated the two germline ends. The CDR3 consists of 14 residues. This chain's CDR3 is CASSIAGESYEQYF. CDR3 nucleotide sequence: TGTGCCAGTAGTATAGCGGGAGAGTCCTACGAGCAGTACTTC.

V gene TRBV30 combines with J gene TRBJ2-5; no firm D call. Germline lookup yields CDR1 GTSNPN and CDR2 SVGIG (reference sequence). V gave up 4 bases and J gave up 6 bases, with 15 bases separating them. The CDR3 loop spans 13 amino acids. The DNA of the CDR3 is TGTGCCTGGAAGGAGAGCCCCCAGAAGACCCAGTACTTC. Translation gives CAWKESPQKTQYF.

This clone was recorded a few times. V usage is TRBV7-6 and J usage is TRBJ2-3; 11 bases fit TRBD2. Germline CDR1 is SGHVS and CDR2 is FNYEAQ. V trimming: 1 base; J trimming: 0 bases; junction bases outside the gene matches: 3. This CDR3 contains 17 residues. The CDR3: CASSLGLAGSSTDTQYF. The CDR3 coding sequence is TGTGCCAGCAGCTTAGGACTAGCGGGATCTAGCACAGATACGCAGTATTTT.

The J gene is TRBJ1-3, the V gene TRBV7-3; no clear D gene. The germline V gene encodes CDR1 SGHTA and CDR2 FQGTGA. This CDR3 has 14 amino acids. V dropped 0 bases and J dropped 3 bases, with 6 bases sitting between them. Here the CDR3 DNA reads TGTGCCAGCAGCTTAACAGGGAGTGGAAACACCATATATTTT. Its protein is CASSLTGSGNTIYF.

This clone was observed a handful of times. The rearrangement links TRBV19 to TRBJ1-2, with D unclear. Germline-derived CDR1 and CDR2 are LNHDA and SQIVND (reference sequence). The germline V and J ends were trimmed by 3 bases and 7 bases, with 12 bases remaining between them. The CDR3 covers 13 residues. The CDR3 loop is CASSMRPEGGYTF. The CDR3 DNA is TGTGCCAGTAGTATGCGGCCGGAGGGTGGCTACACCTTC.

The V gene is TRBV21-1, the J gene TRBJ2-1; no check of the table's D call, TRBD2, against the DNA was made. TRBV21-1 counts as a pseudogene. CDR3 length: 14 amino acids. CDR3 bases: TGTGCCAGCAGGACTAGCAAATCGTACAATGAGCAGTTCTTC. Amino acid sequence: CASRTSKSYNEQFF.

As DNA, the CDR3 is TGTGCCAGCACTAGGGGAGGAGGGTACACCGGGGAGCTGTTTTTT. It yields the protein CASTRGGGYTGELFF. V and J are TRBV27 and TRBJ2-2, with D possibly being TRBD2 (6 bases). The CDR3 is 15 amino acids. V lost 7 bases to trimming and J lost 3 bases, with 15 bases between them. Germline lookup yields CDR1 MNHEY and CDR2 SMNVEV (reference sequence).

The chain joins TRBV10-2 to TRBJ1-4; 10 bases are a match to TRBD1. CDR1 and CDR2 (germline): WSHSY, SAAADI. There are 13 residues in the CDR3. With V trimmed by 8 bases and J by 7 bases, 4 bases remained unmatched. The CDR3 coding sequence is TGCGCCAGCCAGACAGGGGGCAGTGAAAAACTGTTTTTT. It translates to CASQTGGSEKLFF.

This clone occurred once. This rearrangement joins TRBV12-3 or TRBV12-4 to TRBJ2-3; D unresolved. The CDR3 spans 11 residues. Trimming took off 6 bases at V and 6 bases at J, with 7 bases between the two ends. CDR3 nucleotide sequence: TGTGCCAGCAGGTTGGAGGATACGCAGTATTTT. Encoded protein: CASRLEDTQYF.

The chain couples TRBV13 to TRBJ1-2; 8 bases are shared with TRBD1. Germline V gene sequence: CDR1 PRHDT, CDR2 FYEKMQ (reference sequence). Trimming at V came to 7 bases and at J to 3 bases, leaving 10 bases not matched to a gene. CDR3 length: 15 amino acids. CDR3 protein: CASTFRGQGYYGYTF. The CDR3 DNA is TGTGCCAGCACCTTTAGAGGACAGGGATACTATGGCTACACCTTC.

The chain uses TRBV4-1 and TRBJ2-1, with 8 bases identical to TRBD2. The CDR3 spans 14 residues. The germline V gene encodes CDR1 MGHRA and CDR2 YSYEKL. V shed 4 bases and J 7 bases; nucleotides not matched to a gene: 6. DNA of the CDR3: TGCGCCAGCAGCCTAGGGCGGGGGGCGAATGAGCAGTTCTTC. Amino acid sequence: CASSLGRGANEQFF.

This clone came up a few times. The chain joins TRBV7-9 to TRBJ1-6, with D possibly being TRBD1 (5 bases). Germline CDR1 SEHNR, CDR2 FQNEAQ (reference sequence). The CDR3 runs to 15 residues. Trimming took off 0 bases at V and 5 bases at J, with 8 bases between the two ends. In DNA form, the CDR3 reads TGTGCCAGCAGCTTAGCAAGGGGTCATAATTCACCCCTCCACTTT. It specifies CASSLARGHNSPLHF. Filled out from reference TRBV7-9 and TRBJ1-6, the complete variable domain reads DTGVSQNPRHKITKRGQNVTFRCDPISEHNRLYWYRQTLGQGPEFLTYFQNEAQLEKSRLLSDRFSAERPKGSFSTLEIQRTEQGDSAMYLCASSLARGHNSPLHFGNGTRLTVT.

This chain joins TRBV4-3 and TRBJ2-7; 8 bases are a match to TRBD1. Germline V gene lookup returns CDR1 LGHNA and CDR2 YSLEER. The junction had 15 bases not matched to a gene; V was cut back by 3 bases and J by 5 bases. This CDR3 is 17 amino acids long. The chain's CDR3 is CASSQIQTGTGGHEQYF. As DNA, the CDR3 is TGCGCCAGCAGCCAGATTCAAACCGGGACAGGTGGCCACGAGCAGTACTTC.

The rearrangement links TRBV21-1 to TRBJ1-6; TRBD1 was called by the table and not checked on the DNA. TRBV21-1 is described as a pseudogene. The CDR3 runs to 15 residues. The CDR3 is CASSFWTVKNSPLHF. For the CDR3, the DNA is TGTGCCAGCAGCTTCTGGACAGTGAAAAATTCACCCCTCCACTTT.

The J gene is TRBJ1-1, the V gene TRBV5-1; no clear D gene. Germline assignment: CDR1 SGHRS and CDR2 YFSETQ. Trimming removed 0 bases from V and 7 bases from J, with 16 bases in between. This CDR3 comprises 15 residues. The CDR3 DNA reads TGCGCCAGCAGCTTGGCCCCCGGGGTTTTCATTGAAGCTTTCTTT. It specifies CASSLAPGVFIEAFF.

This chain joins TRBV30 and TRBJ2-1; 10 bases match TRBD2. Per germline, CDR1 GTSNPN and CDR2 SVGIG (reference sequence). This CDR3 region has 15 residues. With 0 bases clipped from V and 12 bases from J, the junction kept 11 bases outside the gene matches. CDR3 sequence: CAWSVWLAGVQRQFF. CDR3 bases: TGTGCCTGGAGTGTCTGGCTAGCGGGAGTCCAACGGCAGTTCTTC.